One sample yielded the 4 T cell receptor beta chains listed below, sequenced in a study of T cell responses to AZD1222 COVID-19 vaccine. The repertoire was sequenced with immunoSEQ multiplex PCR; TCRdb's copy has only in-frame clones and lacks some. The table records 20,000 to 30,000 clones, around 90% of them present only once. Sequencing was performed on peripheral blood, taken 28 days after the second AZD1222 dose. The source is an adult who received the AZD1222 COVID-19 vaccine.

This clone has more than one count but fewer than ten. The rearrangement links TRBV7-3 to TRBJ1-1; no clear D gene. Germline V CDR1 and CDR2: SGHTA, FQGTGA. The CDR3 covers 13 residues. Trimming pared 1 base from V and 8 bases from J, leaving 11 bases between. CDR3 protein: CASSLNAGSEAFF. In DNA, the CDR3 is TGTGCCAGCAGCTTAAATGCCGGTTCGGAAGCTTTCTTT.

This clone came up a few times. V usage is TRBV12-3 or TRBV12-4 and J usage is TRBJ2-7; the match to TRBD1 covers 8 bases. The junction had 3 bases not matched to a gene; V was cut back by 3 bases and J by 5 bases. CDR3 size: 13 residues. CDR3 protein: CASSFDRGNEQYF. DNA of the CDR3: TGTGCCAGCAGTTTCGACAGGGGTAACGAGCAGTACTTC.

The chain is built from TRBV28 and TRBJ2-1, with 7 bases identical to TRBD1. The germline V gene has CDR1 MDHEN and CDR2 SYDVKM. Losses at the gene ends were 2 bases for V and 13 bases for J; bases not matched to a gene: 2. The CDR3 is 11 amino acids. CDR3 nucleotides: TGTGCCAGCAGTTTAACAGGGGTACAGTTCTTC. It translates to CASSLTGVQFF.

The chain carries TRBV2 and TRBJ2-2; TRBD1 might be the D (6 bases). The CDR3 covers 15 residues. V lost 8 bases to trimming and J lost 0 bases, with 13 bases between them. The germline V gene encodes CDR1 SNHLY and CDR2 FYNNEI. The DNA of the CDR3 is TGTGCCAGCGAACCCGGGACAACGAACACCGGGGAGCTGTTTTTT. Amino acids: CASEPGTTNTGELFF. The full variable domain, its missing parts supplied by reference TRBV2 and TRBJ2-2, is EPEVTQTPSHQVTQMGQEVILRCVPISNHLYFYWYRQILGQKVEFLVSFYNNEISEKSEIFDDQFSVERPDGSNFTLKIRSTKLEDSAMYFCASEPGTTNTGELFFGEGSRLTVL.